The sequence of this TCR beta chain was determined in a study of cytomegalovirus exposure and HLA in healthy donors. The germline V gene encodes CDR1 SGHRS and CDR2 YFSETQ. The CDR3 covers 12 residues. Deletions cut 2 bases from V and 4 bases from J, with 6 bases between. Details on this clone: Its antigen is still unknown. Distinct nucleotide sequences in the sample also encode this CDR3.

Notes on the study in general: It was confirmed in vitro that three of the CMV-associated chains were specific for CMV antigens.

The data were produced by immunoSEQ multiplex PCR, yet TCRdb's version contains in-frame clones alone and is incomplete. The data hold 110,000 or so clones, with around 86% observed a single time. Input material: PBMCs. This chain connects TRBV5-1 to TRBJ2-5; a weak D match, TRBD2 (5 bases). This TCR came from a man younger than 35 in good health and CMV-seronegative. The CDR3 loop reads CASSFGRETQYF. The CDR3 DNA sequence: TGCGCCAGCAGCTTTGGGAGAGAGACCCAGTACTTC. The variable domain in full, completed from reference TRBV5-1 and TRBJ2-5, reads KAGVTQTPRYLIKTRGQQVTLSCSPISGHRSVSWYQQTPGQGLQFLFEYFSETQRNKGNFPGRFSGRQFSNSRSEMNVSTLELGDSALYLCASSFGRETQYFGPGTRLLVL.